The 21 T cell receptor beta chains listed next were all sequenced from one sample in a study of T cells in women clearing cervical HPV infection. Repertoires were generated with immunoSEQ multiplex PCR, while TCRdb's copy carries only in-frame clones and drops some. Its listing shows around 30,000 clones. Source material: blood buffy coat. The receptors here all came from a woman between 18 and 70 years old with a cervical HPV16 infection that either progressed to CIN3+ or cleared (not recorded which).

Notes on this clone: The CDR3 end is not reached by the read, which stops 3 residues before it; the germline J gene fills it in. The chain couples TRBV6-2 or TRBV6-3 to TRBJ2-1, with 14 bases lining up with TRBD2. The CDR3 runs 15 residues. Germline CDR1 MNHEY, CDR2 SVGEGT. V was pared by 5 bases and J by 8 bases, with 5 bases of the junction left unmatched. The CDR3 sequence: CASSRLAGGWDEQFF. The covered CDR3 bases are TGTGCCAGCAGTCGACTAGCGGGGGGGTGGGATGAG.

With regard to this clone: The read falls 3 residues short of the CDR3 end, and the missing part is taken from the germline J gene. This sequence joins TRBV19 and TRBJ2-3, with D maybe TRBD2 (6 bases). The V end was cut by 7 bases, the J end by 4 bases, with 21 bases between. Germline loops: CDR1 LNHDA, CDR2 SQIVND (reference sequence). The CDR3 extends over 16 amino acids. CDR3 residues: CASTPRGGAVADTQYF. CDR3 bases read: TGTGCCAGTACCCCCCGGGGCGGGGCGGTTGCAGATACG.

For this clone: Read data end 3 residues before the CDR3 end; the end is taken from the germline J gene. V gene TRBV5-1 combines with J gene TRBJ2-1, with D perhaps TRBD1 (5 bases). Trimming removed 4 bases from V and 0 bases from J, with 17 bases in between. The CDR3 extends over 17 amino acids. Germline values: CDR1 SGHRS, CDR2 YFSETQ. CDR3 DNA (partial): TGCGCCAGCAGCCCGGACATTCCGGCAAGCTCCTACAATGAG. Translation: CASSPDIPASSYNE. The entire CDR3 protein reads CASSPDIPASSYNEQFF.

Concerning this clone itself: The read comes to an end 3 residues before the CDR3 does, leaving the germline J gene to fill in the end. The chain carries TRBV30 and TRBJ2-6, with TRBD1 as a possible D gene (6 bases). The germline V gene encodes CDR1 GTSNPN and CDR2 SVGIG (reference sequence). The CDR3 extends over 14 amino acids. V dropped 5 bases and J dropped 2 bases, with 10 bases sitting between them. CDR3: CAWSTGTGANVLTF. CDR3 bases read: TGTGCCTGGTCAACAGGGACTGGGGCCAACGTC.

A remark on this clone: Read data end 3 residues before the CDR3 end; the end is taken from the germline J gene. The chain uses TRBV20-1 and TRBJ1-2; tentative D call: TRBD1 (6 bases). Germline assignment: CDR1 DFQATT and CDR2 SNEGSKA (reference sequence). With 0 bases removed from V and 4 bases from J, the gap between germline ends came to 12 bases. CDR3 length: 14 residues. Incomplete CDR3 DNA: TGCAGTGCTAGAGAGCTACCGGACAGCTATGGC. It codes for CSARELPDSYG. The whole CDR3 is CSARELPDSYGYTF.

Notes on this clone: The read ends 3 residues before the CDR3 terminus; that terminus is restored from the germline J gene. The chain recombines TRBV5-1 with TRBJ2-3, with 8 bases fitting TRBD2. V shed 7 bases and J 1 base; nucleotides not matched to a gene: 8. The CDR3 runs to 15 residues. CDR1 SGHRS and CDR2 YFSETQ come from the germline V gene. The CDR3 is CASGRTSGRTDTQYF. The part of the CDR3 DNA that was read is TGCGCCAGCGGTAGAACTAGCGGACGCACAGATACG.

Details on this clone: The CDR3 end is not reached by the read, which stops 3 residues before it; the germline J gene fills it in. This chain links TRBV30 with TRBJ2-7; possible D gene TRBD1, 5 bases. This CDR3 is 11 amino acids long. The ends were cut back, 4 bases at V and 6 bases at J, with 10 bases in the middle. CDR1 and CDR2 from the germline V gene are GTSNPN and SVGIG (reference sequence). The CDR3 protein is CAWTSGIEQYF. The DNA read from the CDR3 is TGTGCCTGGACCTCAGGGATCGAG. The full variable domain, in which reference TRBV30 and TRBJ2-7 provide the parts outside the CDR3, is SQTIHQWPATLVQPVGSPLSLECTVEGTSNPNLYWYRQAAGRGLQLLFYSVGIGQISSEVPQNLSASRPQDRQFILSSKKLLLSDSGFYLCAWTSGIEQYFGPGTRLTVT.

As concerns this clone: With the read ending 3 residues before the CDR3 end, the germline J gene is used to fill in that end. This chain links TRBV2 with TRBJ1-1; D might be TRBD1 (5 bases). Germline V gene sequence: CDR1 SNHLY, CDR2 FYNNEI. The CDR3 is made up of 13 amino acids. Deletions cut 6 bases from V and 4 bases from J, with 12 bases between. This CDR3 reads CASRGGRGTEAFF. CDR3 DNA (partial): TGTGCCAGCAGGGGGGGACGAGGCACTGAA.

As regards this clone: Sequencing ends 3 residues short of the CDR3 end; the germline J gene provides the rest. The chain combines TRBV7-6 with TRBJ2-1; the match to TRBD2 covers 9 bases. J lost 4 bases, V lost 4 bases, and 5 bases had no gene match. There are 15 residues in the CDR3. The germline V gene encodes CDR1 SGHVS and CDR2 FNYEAQ. The DNA read from the CDR3 is TGTGCCAGCAGCTACAGCGGGGGGCCGTACAATGAG. This translates into CASSYSGGPYNE. The entire CDR3 reads CASSYSGGPYNEQFF.

Details on this clone: The sequenced fragment ends 3 residues before the CDR3 boundary, so the rest is inferred from the germline J gene. The chain combines TRBV19 with TRBJ2-2; 9 nucleotides align to TRBD2. Losses at the gene ends were 4 bases for V and 5 bases for J; bases not matched to a gene: 8. The CDR3 is made up of 16 amino acids. CDR1 LNHDA and CDR2 SQIVND come from the germline V gene (reference sequence). The covered CDR3 bases are TGTGCCAGTAGTAAGGGACTAGCATTTCATACCGGGGAG. This sequence encodes CASSKGLAFHTGE. From start to end, the CDR3 is CASSKGLAFHTGELFF.

A word on this clone: The CDR3 extends 3 residues past the end of the read, so its final part is completed from the germline J gene. V is TRBV5-4 and J is TRBJ2-7; 12 nucleotides line up with TRBD2. The CDR3 runs to 16 residues. Germline values: CDR1 SGHNT, CDR2 YYREEE (reference sequence). V shed 3 bases and J 6 bases; nucleotides not matched to a gene: 10. The part of the CDR3 DNA that was read is TGTGCCAGCAGCTCGCGTCGCGGGACTAGCGGGTTCGAG. Translating gives CASSSRRGTSGFE. The complete CDR3 sequence is CASSSRRGTSGFEQYF.

The CDR3 region is CASRWDRGSYNEQFF. The part of the CDR3 DNA that was read is TGTGCCAGCAGGTGGGACAGGGGCTCCTACAATGAG. V is TRBV12-3 or TRBV12-4 and J is TRBJ2-1, with 10 bases that match TRBD1. Read data end 3 residues before the CDR3 end; the end is taken from the germline J gene. CDR3 length: 15 residues. The J segment lost 0 bases and the V segment lost 6 bases, leaving 2 bases of the junction unmatched.

A word on this clone: Read sequence stops 3 residues before the CDR3 end, and the germline J gene provides the missing end. This rearrangement joins TRBV6-1 to TRBJ2-5; tentatively, D is TRBD1 (5 bases). Germline CDR1 MNHNS, CDR2 SASEGT. V lost 1 base and J lost 5, with 11 bases in between. The CDR3 is made up of 14 amino acids. The CDR3 sequence: CASSEGRASETQYF. CDR3 DNA (partial): TGTGCCAGCAGTGAAGGCAGGGCTTCGGAGACC.

With regard to this clone: The read gets to within 3 residues of the CDR3 end, and the germline J gene fills in the rest. The chain couples TRBV5-5 to TRBJ1-1; maybe TRBD1 (6 bases). V was trimmed by 4 bases and J by 0 bases, leaving 13 bases between them. CDR3 length: 15 residues. Looked up from germline, CDR1 is SGHKS and CDR2 is YYEKEE (reference sequence). CDR3 sequence: CASSTQQGMNTEAFF. The covered CDR3 bases are TGTGCCAGCAGCACCCAACAGGGAATGAACACTGAA.

With regard to this clone: The read finishes 3 residues shy of the CDR3 end, and the germline J gene is used to complete it. The chain links TRBV7-9 to TRBJ2-1; TRBD2 aligns across 7 bases. CDR1 is SEHNR and CDR2 is FQNEAQ in the germline V gene (reference sequence). The CDR3 is made up of 13 amino acids. V gave up 5 bases and J gave up 4 bases; unmatched junction bases: 2. The CDR3 region is CASSRGLYNEQFF. CDR3 DNA, as far as it was read: TGTGCCAGCAGCAGGGGACTATACAATGAG. Full variable domain (outside the CDR3, taken from reference TRBV7-9 and TRBJ2-1): DTGVSQNPRHKITKRGQNVTFRCDPISEHNRLYWYRQTLGQGPEFLTYFQNEAQLEKSRLLSDRFSAERPKGSFSTLEIQRTEQGDSAMYLCASSRGLYNEQFFGPGTRLTVL.

A remark on this clone: The CDR3 goes on 3 residues after the read ends, and that part is filled in from the germline J gene. This sequence joins TRBV20-1 and TRBJ2-7; 7 positions match TRBD2. This CDR3 is 16 amino acids long. The germline V gene encodes CDR1 DFQATT and CDR2 SNEGSKA (reference sequence). Unmatched junction bases numbered 17, after V lost 3 bases and J lost 6 bases. The CDR3 sequence: CSASIREGFVYREQYF. CDR3 DNA (partial): TGCAGTGCTAGTATCAGGGAGGGGTTCGTCTATCGCGAG.

The CDR3 region is CASSPSAGAHNDYTF. CDR3 DNA, as far as it was read: TGTGCCAGCTCACCATCAGCGGGAGCGCACAATGAC. J is TRBJ1-2 and V is TRBV18; D is undetermined. The observed sequence ends 3 residues before the CDR3 terminus, with the missing tail filled in from the germline J gene. The CDR3 loop spans 15 amino acids. Per the germline V gene, CDR1 is KGHSH and CDR2 is LQKENI.

As for this clone: The read ends 3 residues early relative to the CDR3; the germline J gene fills the gap. This chain connects TRBV18 to TRBJ1-1; D may be TRBD1 (5 bases). The V gene lost 3 bases and the J gene lost 1 base, with 15 bases spanning the gap. Germline V gene data show CDR1 as KGHSH and CDR2 as LQKENI. This CDR3 comprises 16 residues. This chain's CDR3 is CASSPQTPGGNTEAFF. CDR3 DNA (partial): TGTGCCAGCTCACCCCAAACACCGGGGGGGAACACTGAA.

The covered CDR3 bases are TGTGCCCCCCCTAGCGGAAACACCGGGGAG. Translating gives CAPPSGNTGE. The entire CDR3 protein is CAPPSGNTGELFF. V and J are TRBV19 and TRBJ2-2; TRBD2 aligns across 7 bases. The read halts 3 residues ahead of the CDR3 end, with the missing end drawn from the germline J gene. This CDR3 is built from 13 residues. Unmatched junction bases numbered 5, after V lost 11 bases and J lost 2 bases. Germline CDR1 is LNHDA and CDR2 is SQIVND (reference sequence).

For this clone: The read is 3 residues too short to cover the CDR3 end, so that end is filled in from the germline J gene. The chain has TRBV24-1 and TRBJ2-5; the D is unclear. The CDR3 covers 14 residues. Germline values: CDR1 KGHDR, CDR2 SFDVKD. Trimming stripped 4 bases from V and 2 bases from J, with 10 bases between. The CDR3 bases that were read are TGTGCCACCAGTGACTCATTACGGCAAGAGACC. Translated, it gives CATSDSLRQET. From start to end, the CDR3 is CATSDSLRQETQYF.

As regards this clone: The DNA ends 3 residues before the CDR3 does, and the rest of the CDR3 is filled in from the germline J gene. V gene TRBV28 combines with J gene TRBJ1-1, with 7 bases lining up with TRBD1. CDR1 is MDHEN, CDR2 SYDVKM, per germline. The length of the CDR3 is 12 residues. CDR3 DNA (partial): TGTGCCAGCAGTTTCCTGACAGGGGAA. Its protein is CASSFLTGE. The CDR3 in its entirety is CASSFLTGEAFF.